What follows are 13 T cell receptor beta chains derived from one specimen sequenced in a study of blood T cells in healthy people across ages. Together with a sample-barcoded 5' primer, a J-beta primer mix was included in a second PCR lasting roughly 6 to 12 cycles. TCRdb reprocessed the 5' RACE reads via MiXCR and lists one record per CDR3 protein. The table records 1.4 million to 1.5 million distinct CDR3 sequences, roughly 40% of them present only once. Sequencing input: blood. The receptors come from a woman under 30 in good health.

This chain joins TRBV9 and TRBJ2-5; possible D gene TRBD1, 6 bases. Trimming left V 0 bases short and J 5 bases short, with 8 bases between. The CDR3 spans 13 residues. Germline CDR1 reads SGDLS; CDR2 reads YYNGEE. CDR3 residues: CASSVARGETQYF. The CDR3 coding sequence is TGTGCCAGCAGCGTAGCTAGGGGGGAGACCCAGTACTTC.

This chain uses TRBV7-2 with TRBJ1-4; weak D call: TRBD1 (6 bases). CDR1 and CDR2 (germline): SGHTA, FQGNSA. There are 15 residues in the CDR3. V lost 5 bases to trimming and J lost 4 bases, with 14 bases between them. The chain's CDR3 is CASSAGPGVNEKLFF. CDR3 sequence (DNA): TGTGCCAGCAGCGCCGGGCCAGGGGTTAATGAAAAACTGTTTTTT. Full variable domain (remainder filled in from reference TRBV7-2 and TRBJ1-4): GAGVSQSPSNKVTEKGKDVELRCDPISGHTALYWYRQSLGQGLEFLIYFQGNSAPDKSGLPSDRFSAERTGGSVSTLTIQRTQQEDSAVYLCASSAGPGVNEKLFFGSGTQLSVL.

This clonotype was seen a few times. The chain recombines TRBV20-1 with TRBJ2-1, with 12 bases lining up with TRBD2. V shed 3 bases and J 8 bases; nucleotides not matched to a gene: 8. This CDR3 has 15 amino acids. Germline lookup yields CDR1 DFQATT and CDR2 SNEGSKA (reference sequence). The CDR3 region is CSARPTSGSGYEQFF. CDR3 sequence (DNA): TGCAGTGCTAGGCCGACTAGCGGGAGTGGGTATGAGCAGTTCTTC.

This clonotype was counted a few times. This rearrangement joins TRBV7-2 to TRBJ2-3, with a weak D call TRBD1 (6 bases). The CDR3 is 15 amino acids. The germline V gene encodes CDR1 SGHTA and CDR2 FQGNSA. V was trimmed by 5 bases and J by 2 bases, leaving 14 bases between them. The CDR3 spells CASSIRDMYTDTQYF. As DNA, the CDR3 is TGTGCCAGCAGCATCAGGGACATGTACACAGATACGCAGTATTTT.

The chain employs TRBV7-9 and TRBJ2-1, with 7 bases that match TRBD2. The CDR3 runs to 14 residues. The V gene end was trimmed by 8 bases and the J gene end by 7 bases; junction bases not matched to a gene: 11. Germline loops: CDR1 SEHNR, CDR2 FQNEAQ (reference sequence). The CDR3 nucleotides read TGTGCCAGCCGACTCGGGGGAGGGATAAATGAGCAGTTCTTC. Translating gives CASRLGGGINEQFF.

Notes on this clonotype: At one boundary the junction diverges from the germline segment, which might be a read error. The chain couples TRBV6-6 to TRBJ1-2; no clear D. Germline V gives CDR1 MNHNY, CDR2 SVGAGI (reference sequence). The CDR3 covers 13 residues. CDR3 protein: CASSTLRVYDYTF. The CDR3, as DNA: TGTGCCAGCAGCACTTTACGGGTCTATGACTACACCTTC.

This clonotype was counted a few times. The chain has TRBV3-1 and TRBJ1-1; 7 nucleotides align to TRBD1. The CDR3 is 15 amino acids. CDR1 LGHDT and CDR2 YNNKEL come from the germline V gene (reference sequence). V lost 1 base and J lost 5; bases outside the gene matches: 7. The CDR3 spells CASSQAGGRGTEAFF. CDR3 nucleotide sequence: TGTGCCAGCAGCCAAGCGGGCGGCAGGGGGACTGAAGCTTTCTTT.

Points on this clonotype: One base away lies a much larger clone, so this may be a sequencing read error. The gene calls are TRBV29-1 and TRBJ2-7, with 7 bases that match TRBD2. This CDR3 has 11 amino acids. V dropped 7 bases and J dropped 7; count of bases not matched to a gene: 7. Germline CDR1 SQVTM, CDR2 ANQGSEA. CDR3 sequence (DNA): TGCAGCGGATCGGGAGGCCATGAGCAGTACTTC. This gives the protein CSGSGGHEQYF.

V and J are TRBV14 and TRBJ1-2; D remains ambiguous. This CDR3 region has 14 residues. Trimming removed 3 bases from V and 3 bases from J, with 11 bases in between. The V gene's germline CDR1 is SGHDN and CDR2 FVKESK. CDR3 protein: CASSQTREDYGYTF. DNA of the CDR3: TGTGCCAGCAGCCAGACACGGGAAGACTATGGCTACACCTTC.

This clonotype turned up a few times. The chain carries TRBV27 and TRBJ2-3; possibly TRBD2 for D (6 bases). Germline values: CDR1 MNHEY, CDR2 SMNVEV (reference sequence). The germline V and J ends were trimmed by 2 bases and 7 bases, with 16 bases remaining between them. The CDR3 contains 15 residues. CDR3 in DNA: TGTGCCAGCAGTTTACGTGCGGAGGGGCCGAATACGCAGTATTTT. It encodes CASSLRAEGPNTQYF.

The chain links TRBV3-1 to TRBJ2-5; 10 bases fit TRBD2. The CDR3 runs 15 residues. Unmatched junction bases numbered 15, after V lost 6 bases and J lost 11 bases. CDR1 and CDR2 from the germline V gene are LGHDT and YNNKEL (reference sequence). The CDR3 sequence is CASREGLATYNEQYF. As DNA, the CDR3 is TGTGCCAGCAGAGAGGGACTAGCGACTTACAATGAGCAGTACTTC.

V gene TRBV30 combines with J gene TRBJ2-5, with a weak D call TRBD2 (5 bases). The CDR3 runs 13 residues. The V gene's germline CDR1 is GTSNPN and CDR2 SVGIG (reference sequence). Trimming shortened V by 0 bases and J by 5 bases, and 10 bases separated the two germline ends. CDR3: CAWSVTRGETQYF. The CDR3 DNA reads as TGTGCCTGGAGTGTAACTAGAGGGGAGACCCAGTACTTC.

CDR3 sequence reads: CSVGAGGRVSEQFF. The CDR3 DNA reads TGCAGCGTTGGGGCGGGAGGGAGAGTAAGTGAGCAGTTCTTC. The V and J genes are TRBV29-1 and TRBJ2-1, with TRBD2 matching 9 bases. The CDR3 totals 14 residues. Germline V gene data show CDR1 as SQVTM and CDR2 as ANQGSEA. V lost 4 bases, J lost 9 bases, and 10 bases stayed unmatched.